Below are 27 T cell receptor beta chains sequenced from a single sample in a study of blood T cell repertoires in COVID-19. Method: immunoSEQ multiplex PCR; TCRdb's copy keeps in-frame clones and lacks some. The sample lists around 220,000 clones, 90% to 95% occurring once. The sample consisted of PBMCs or T cells enriched from blood (not recorded which). The receptors were sampled from a woman aged 18-30 years who had recovered from COVID-19.

This rearrangement joins TRBV6-2 or TRBV6-3 to TRBJ2-5, with D perhaps matching TRBD1 (6 bases). V lost 2 bases to trimming and J lost 0 bases, with 25 bases between them. Germline-derived CDR1 and CDR2 are MNHEY and SVGEGT. The CDR3 covers 20 residues. The CDR3 spells CASSYPTMTGRVMYQETQYF. In DNA form, the CDR3 reads TGTGCCAGCAGTTACCCGACTATGACAGGCAGAGTTATGTACCAAGAGACCCAGTACTTC.

This sequence joins TRBV19 and TRBJ1-1; a possible D gene is TRBD1 (5 bases). There are 15 residues in the CDR3. V lost 9 bases and J lost 5, with 22 bases in between. CDR1 LNHDA and CDR2 SQIVND come from the germline V gene (reference sequence). CDR3 DNA sequence: TGTGCCAGCAAAAGTAAAAGACAGTTTGCGACTGAAGCTTTCTTT. It translates to CASKSKRQFATEAFF.

The rearrangement uses TRBV19 and TRBJ2-2; TRBD2 might be the D (5 bases). The germline CDR1 and CDR2 sequences are LNHDA and SQIVND (reference sequence). The V end lost 1 base, the J end lost 5 bases, and 11 bases lay between the germline ends. The CDR3 extends over 15 amino acids. The CDR3 coding sequence is TGTGCCAGTAGTATAGGGTTAGCGTGGACCGGGGAGCTGTTTTTT. Its translation: CASSIGLAWTGELFF. The complete variable domain, with remaining parts taken from reference TRBV19 and TRBJ2-2, reads DGGITQSPKYLFRKEGQNVTLSCEQNLNHDAMYWYRQDPGQGLRLIYYSQIVNDFQKGDIAEGYSVSREKKESFPLTVTSAQKNPTAFYLCASSIGLAWTGELFFGEGSRLTVL.

This clone was observed a single time. The chain links TRBV3-1 (or the pseudogene TRBV3-2) to TRBJ1-1; 7 bases map to TRBD1. The germline V gene has CDR1 LGHDT and CDR2 YNNKEL (reference sequence). V lost 9 bases and J lost 2; bases outside the gene matches: 9. The CDR3 consists of 14 residues. This CDR3 reads CASRARDRNTEAFF. DNA of the CDR3: TGTGCCAGTCGCGCCCGGGACAGAAACACTGAAGCTTTCTTT.

The V call is TRBV6-5, the J call TRBJ1-1; D may be TRBD1 (5 bases). The V and J ends lost 6 bases and 2 bases respectively, with 10 bases between them. The CDR3 runs 13 residues. The V gene's germline CDR1 is MNHEY and CDR2 SVGAGI. This CDR3 is CASRQQVNTEAFF. The CDR3 coding sequence is TGTGCCAGCAGGCAACAGGTTAACACTGAAGCTTTCTTT.

The chain is built from TRBV27 and TRBJ1-2, with a possible D match to TRBD1 (6 bases). The CDR3 is 14 amino acids. V lost 6 bases, J lost 2 bases, and 13 bases lay in between. Germline V gene sequence: CDR1 MNHEY, CDR2 SMNVEV (reference sequence). The CDR3 sequence is CASRANRENYGYTF. The CDR3 DNA follows: TGTGCCAGCAGGGCGAACAGGGAAAACTATGGCTACACCTTC.

This clone was seen a handful of times. In the same sample, other DNA sequences code for this CDR3. The gene calls are TRBV5-1 and TRBJ1-5, with TRBD1 matching 8 bases. This CDR3 has 15 residues. Germline V lookup: CDR1 SGHRS, CDR2 YFSETQ. The junction had 3 bases not matched to a gene; V was cut back by 2 bases and J by 2 bases. The CDR3 region has the DNA TGCGCCAGCAGCTTATCGACAGGGGGCAATCAGCCCCAGCATTTT. Amino acid sequence: CASSLSTGGNQPQHF.

The chain carries TRBV7-9 and TRBJ1-3; D is unclear. Germline CDR1 is SEHNR and CDR2 is FQNEAQ (reference sequence). V shed 1 base and J shed 0 bases, with 7 bases lying between them. This CDR3 spans 15 amino acids. The CDR3 here is CASSLGSNSGNTIYF. The CDR3 DNA sequence: TGTGCCAGCAGCTTAGGCAGTAACTCTGGAAACACCATATATTTT.

The V and J genes are TRBV6-2 or TRBV6-3 and TRBJ1-2; no firm D call. V was pared by 5 bases and J by 4 bases, with 8 bases between. CDR1 is MNHEY, CDR2 SVGEGT, per germline. The CDR3 runs to 12 residues. This CDR3 reads CASSPDSYGYTF. As DNA, the CDR3 is TGTGCCAGCAGTCCCGATAGCTATGGCTACACCTTC.

This chain joins TRBV6-1 and TRBJ1-1, with no clear D. This CDR3 comprises 15 residues. The V gene's germline CDR1 is MNHNS and CDR2 SASEGT. Trimming shortened V by 1 base and J by 1 base, and 10 bases separated the two germline ends. The CDR3 protein is CASSEVLRGNTEAFF. The CDR3 DNA reads as TGTGCCAGCAGTGAAGTATTGCGAGGGAACACTGAAGCTTTCTTT.

The gene calls are TRBV9 and TRBJ2-7; no clear D gene. V lost 0 bases, J lost 3 bases, and 7 bases lay in between. The germline gives CDR1 SGDLS, CDR2 YYNGEE. CDR3 size: 13 residues. CDR3 region: CASSVDLNYEQYF. CDR3 DNA sequence: TGTGCCAGCAGCGTAGACTTAAACTACGAGCAGTACTTC. The variable domain in full, with the rest retrieved from reference TRBV9 and TRBJ2-7, is DSGVTQTPKHLITATGQRVTLRCSPRSGDLSVYWYQQSLDQGLQFLIQYYNGEERAKGNILERFSAQQFPDLHSELNLSSLELGDSALYFCASSVDLNYEQYFGPGTRLTVT.

The rearrangement links TRBV19 to TRBJ1-5; 7 bases agree with TRBD1. This CDR3 comprises 15 residues. CDR1 is LNHDA, CDR2 SQIVND, per germline (reference sequence). With 7 bases clipped from V and 0 bases from J, the junction kept 6 bases outside the gene matches. CDR3 sequence reads: CASTGTVDSNQPQHF. The CDR3, as DNA: TGTGCCAGTACCGGGACAGTAGATAGCAATCAGCCCCAGCATTTT.

The chain has TRBV20-1 and TRBJ1-6, with 7 positions matching TRBD1. Germline-derived CDR1 and CDR2 are DFQATT and SNEGSKA (reference sequence). With V trimmed by 3 bases and J by 10 bases, 15 bases remained unmatched. The CDR3 runs 16 residues. The chain's CDR3 is CSASGAGTDFRSPLHF. The CDR3 DNA sequence: TGCAGTGCTAGTGGGGCCGGGACAGACTTCAGGTCACCCCTCCACTTT.

The chain joins TRBV4-2 to TRBJ2-1; a possible D gene is TRBD1 (5 bases). The CDR3 consists of 17 residues. V was cut by 5 bases and J by 5 bases, with 22 bases left in between. Germline V gene data show CDR1 as LGHNA and CDR2 as YNFKEQ. CDR3 sequence: CASSSRNRRQAHNEQFF. In nucleotides, the CDR3 is TGTGCCAGCAGCTCTCGAAACAGGCGCCAGGCGCACAATGAGCAGTTCTTC.

The chain has TRBV7-2 and TRBJ1-2, with a tentative D call TRBD1 (6 bases). This CDR3 region has 14 residues. The V end was cut by 6 bases, the J end by 0 bases, with 11 bases between. Looked up from germline, CDR1 is SGHTA and CDR2 is FQGNSA. CDR3 nucleotides: TGTGCCAGCAGGCGAGGGGGTTCTAACTATGGCTACACCTTC. Its protein is CASRRGGSNYGYTF.

The chain recombines TRBV6-6 with TRBJ2-3; 13 bases fit TRBD2. CDR1 is MNHNY and CDR2 is SVGAGI in the germline V gene (reference sequence). This CDR3 is built from 16 residues. Germline trimming cut 5 bases from V and 5 bases from J; bases unmatched to any gene: 7. CDR3 sequence reads: CASSRRLAGGEDTQYF. The CDR3 DNA follows: TGTGCCAGCAGTCGAAGACTAGCGGGGGGTGAAGATACGCAGTATTTT.

The rearrangement links TRBV7-2 to TRBJ1-2; TRBD1 aligns across 7 bases. Per the germline V gene, CDR1 is SGHTA and CDR2 is FQGNSA. Germline trimming cut 4 bases from V and 8 bases from J; bases unmatched to any gene: 13. The CDR3 sequence is 15 residues long. The DNA of the CDR3 is TGTGCCAGCAGCTCCGCCCGTACCACAGGGGAGGGCTACACCTTC. As protein: CASSSARTTGEGYTF.

This chain connects TRBV3-1 (or the pseudogene TRBV3-2) to TRBJ2-1; D might be TRBD2 (7 bases). The V end lost 1 base, the J end lost 6 bases, and 19 bases lay between the germline ends. The CDR3 covers 17 residues. CDR1 is LGHDT, CDR2 YNNKEL, per germline (reference sequence). CDR3 sequence reads: CASSQVRWRGPGNEQFF. CDR3 coding DNA: TGTGCCAGCAGCCAAGTAAGGTGGCGGGGGCCGGGCAATGAGCAGTTCTTC.

Only one count was recorded for this clone. This chain joins TRBV28 and TRBJ1-5; D might be TRBD1 (6 bases). V dropped 3 bases and J dropped 7 bases, with 13 bases sitting between them. CDR1 MDHEN and CDR2 SYDVKM come from the germline V gene. The CDR3 loop spans 14 amino acids. The CDR3 loop is CASSFQQGRQPQHF. CDR3 in DNA: TGTGCCAGCAGTTTTCAACAGGGTCGCCAGCCCCAGCATTTT.

The rearrangement joins TRBV9 to TRBJ1-1; D ambiguous. From germline, CDR1 is SGDLS and CDR2 YYNGEE. This CDR3 region has 13 residues. Trimming stripped 0 bases from V and 5 bases from J, with 8 bases between. CDR3 loop: CASSVEQVTEAFF. Here the CDR3 DNA reads TGTGCCAGCAGCGTAGAGCAGGTGACTGAAGCTTTCTTT. The full variable domain, its missing parts supplied by reference TRBV9 and TRBJ1-1, is DSGVTQTPKHLITATGQRVTLRCSPRSGDLSVYWYQQSLDQGLQFLIQYYNGEERAKGNILERFSAQQFPDLHSELNLSSLELGDSALYFCASSVEQVTEAFFGQGTRLTVV.

This clone was recorded once. The J gene is TRBJ2-6, the V gene TRBV4-2; no definite D call. The CDR3 is made up of 17 amino acids. Trimming shortened V by 1 base and J by 3 bases, and 13 bases separated the two germline ends. Germline loops: CDR1 LGHNA, CDR2 YNFKEQ. The DNA of the CDR3 is TGTGCCAGCAGCCAAGTGGGCAATTTGGTTGGGGCCAACGTCCTGACTTTC. Translating it yields CASSQVGNLVGANVLTF.

This clone was seen once. This chain joins TRBV7-9 and TRBJ1-6; no clear D. Germline V lookup: CDR1 SEHNR, CDR2 FQNEAQ (reference sequence). The CDR3 is made up of 18 amino acids. The V end was cut by 0 bases, the J end by 2 bases, with 14 bases between. This CDR3 reads CASSLANLRETYNSPLHF. CDR3 nucleotide sequence: TGTGCCAGCAGCTTAGCGAATTTAAGGGAGACCTATAATTCACCCCTCCACTTT.

This rearrangement joins TRBV10-3 to TRBJ2-3; maybe TRBD2 (5 bases). This CDR3 spans 15 amino acids. V was clipped by 3 bases and J by 0 bases, with 10 bases between them. CDR1 and CDR2 from the germline V gene are ENHRY and SYGVKD. CDR3: CAISDPRTSTDTQYF. The CDR3 DNA reads as TGTGCCATCAGTGACCCCAGGACTAGCACAGATACGCAGTATTTT.

This chain connects TRBV11-2 to TRBJ2-7, with D maybe TRBD1 (6 bases). Trimming removed 4 bases from V and 5 bases from J, with 21 bases in between. Germline lookup yields CDR1 SGHAT and CDR2 FQNNGV. This CDR3 contains 16 residues. In DNA form, the CDR3 reads TGTGCCAGCAGCTCAGGCGGCAGGGGCGATCGGAACGAGCAGTACTTC. It encodes CASSSGGRGDRNEQYF.

The V gene is TRBV4-3, the J gene TRBJ1-1; tentative D call: TRBD1 (6 bases). The CDR3 length is 14 residues. The V and J ends lost 4 bases and 7 bases respectively, with 16 bases between them. Germline V lookup: CDR1 LGHNA, CDR2 YSLEER. Written as DNA, the CDR3 is TGCGCCAGCAGCCTAGCGTGGGGGGGCCTTGAAGCTTTCTTT. Translating gives CASSLAWGGLEAFF.

The rearrangement links TRBV24-1 to TRBJ1-5; the match to TRBD1 covers 7 bases. With 7 bases clipped from V and 3 bases from J, the junction kept 2 bases outside the gene matches. The CDR3 has 13 amino acids. The V gene's germline CDR1 is KGHDR and CDR2 SFDVKD. The CDR3 DNA sequence: TGTGCCACCAGACAGGGGACCAATCAGCCCCAGCATTTT. Its protein product is CATRQGTNQPQHF.

The chain combines TRBV4-1 with TRBJ1-1; no clear D gene. V was pared by 1 base and J by 1 base, with 7 bases between. The CDR3 has 14 residues. Germline CDR1 is MGHRA and CDR2 is YSYEKL. This CDR3 reads CASSQAQRNTEAFF. The CDR3, as DNA: TGCGCCAGCAGCCAAGCACAGAGGAACACTGAAGCTTTCTTT.